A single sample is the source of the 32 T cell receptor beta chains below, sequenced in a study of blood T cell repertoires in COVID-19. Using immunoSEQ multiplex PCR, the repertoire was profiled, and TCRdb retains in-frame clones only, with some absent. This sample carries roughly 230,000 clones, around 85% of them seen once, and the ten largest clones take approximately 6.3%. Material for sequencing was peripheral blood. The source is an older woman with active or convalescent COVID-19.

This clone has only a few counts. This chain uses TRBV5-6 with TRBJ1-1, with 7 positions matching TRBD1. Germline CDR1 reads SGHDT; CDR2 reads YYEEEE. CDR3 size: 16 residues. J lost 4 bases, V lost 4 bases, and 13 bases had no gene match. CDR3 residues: CASSLILTGVITEAFF. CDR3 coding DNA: TGTGCCAGCAGCCTGATCTTAACAGGGGTCATCACTGAAGCTTTCTTT.

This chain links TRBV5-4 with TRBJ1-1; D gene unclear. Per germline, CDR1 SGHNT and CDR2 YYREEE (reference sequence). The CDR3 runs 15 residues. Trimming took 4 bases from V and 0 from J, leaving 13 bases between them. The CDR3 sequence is CASSPRGSMNTEAFF. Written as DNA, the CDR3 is TGTGCCAGCAGCCCGCGAGGGTCCATGAACACTGAAGCTTTCTTT.

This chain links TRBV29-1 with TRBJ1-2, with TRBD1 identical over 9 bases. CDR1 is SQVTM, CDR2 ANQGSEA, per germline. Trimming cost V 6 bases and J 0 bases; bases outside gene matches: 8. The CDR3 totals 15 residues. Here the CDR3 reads CSVRAGTGTNYGYTF. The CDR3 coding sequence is TGCAGCGTGAGAGCCGGGACAGGGACTAACTATGGCTACACCTTC.

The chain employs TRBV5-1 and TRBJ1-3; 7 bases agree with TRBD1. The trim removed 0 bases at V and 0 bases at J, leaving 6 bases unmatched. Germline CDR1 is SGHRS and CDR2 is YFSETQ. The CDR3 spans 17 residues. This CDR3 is CASSLAGTDFSGNTIYF. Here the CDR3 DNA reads TGCGCCAGCAGCTTGGCCGGGACAGACTTCTCTGGAAACACCATATATTTT.

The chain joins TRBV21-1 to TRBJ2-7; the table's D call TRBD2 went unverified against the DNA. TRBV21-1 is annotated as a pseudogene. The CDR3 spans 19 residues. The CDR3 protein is CASSSPGTSGPRRKNEQYV. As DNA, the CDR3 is TGTGCCAGCAGCTCCCCAGGGACTAGCGGGCCACGCCGAAAGAACGAGCAGTACGTC.

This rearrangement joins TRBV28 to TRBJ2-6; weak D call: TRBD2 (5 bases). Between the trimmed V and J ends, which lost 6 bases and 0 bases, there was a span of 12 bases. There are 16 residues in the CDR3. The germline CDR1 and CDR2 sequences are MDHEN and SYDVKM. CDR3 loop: CASSPGDYSGANVLTF. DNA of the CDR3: TGTGCCAGCAGCCCAGGTGACTACTCTGGGGCCAACGTCCTGACTTTC.

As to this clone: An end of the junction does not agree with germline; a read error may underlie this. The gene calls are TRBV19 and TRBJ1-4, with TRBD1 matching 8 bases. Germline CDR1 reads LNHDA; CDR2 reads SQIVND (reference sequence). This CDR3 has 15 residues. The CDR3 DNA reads TGTGCCAGTAGTCCCCGGACAGGGACGAATGTAAAACTGTTTTTT. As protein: CASSPRTGTNVKLFF.

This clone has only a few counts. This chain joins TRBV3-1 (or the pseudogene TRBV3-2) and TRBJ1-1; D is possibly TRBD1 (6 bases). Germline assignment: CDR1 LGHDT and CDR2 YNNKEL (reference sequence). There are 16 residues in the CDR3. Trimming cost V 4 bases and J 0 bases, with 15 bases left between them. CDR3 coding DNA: TGTGCCAGCAGCCCCCACAGGGCCGCCATGAACACTGAAGCTTTCTTT. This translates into CASSPHRAAMNTEAFF.

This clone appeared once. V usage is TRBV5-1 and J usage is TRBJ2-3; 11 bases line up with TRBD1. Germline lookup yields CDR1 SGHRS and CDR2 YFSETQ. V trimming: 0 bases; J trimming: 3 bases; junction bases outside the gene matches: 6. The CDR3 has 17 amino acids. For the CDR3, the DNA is TGCGCCAGCAGCTTGGATGGACAGGGGGCCGGTACAGATACGCAGTATTTT. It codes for CASSLDGQGAGTDTQYF.

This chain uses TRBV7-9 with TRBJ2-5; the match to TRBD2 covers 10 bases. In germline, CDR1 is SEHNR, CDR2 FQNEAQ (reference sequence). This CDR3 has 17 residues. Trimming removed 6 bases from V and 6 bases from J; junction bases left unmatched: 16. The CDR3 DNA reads TGTGCCAGCAGTACGACTAGCGGGCAGACCTTGCTGAAGACCCAGTACTTC. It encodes CASSTTSGQTLLKTQYF.

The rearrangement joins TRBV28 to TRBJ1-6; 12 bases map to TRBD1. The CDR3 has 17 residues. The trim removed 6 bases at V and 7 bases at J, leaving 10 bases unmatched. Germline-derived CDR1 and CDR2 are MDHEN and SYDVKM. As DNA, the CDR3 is TGTGCCAGCAGGGATGGGGACAGGGGGCTACGGAATTCACCCCTCCACTTT. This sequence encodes CASRDGDRGLRNSPLHF.

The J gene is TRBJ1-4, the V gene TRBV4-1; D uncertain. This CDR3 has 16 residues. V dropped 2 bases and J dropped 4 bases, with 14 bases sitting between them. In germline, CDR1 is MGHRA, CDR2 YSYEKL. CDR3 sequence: CASSQTGGIHNEKLFF. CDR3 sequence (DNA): TGCGCCAGCAGCCAAACGGGAGGGATCCATAATGAAAAACTGTTTTTT.

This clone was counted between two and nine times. The CDR3 DNA reads TGTGCCAGCAGTTCCCCGGCAAGACAGCGTAATTCACCCCTCCACTTT. Its protein is CASSSPARQRNSPLHF. The V call is TRBV6-5, the J call TRBJ1-6; a possible D gene is TRBD1 (5 bases). Trimming removed 4 bases from V and 6 bases from J, with 16 bases in between. Germline V gene sequence: CDR1 MNHEY, CDR2 SVGAGI. The CDR3 is 16 residues long.

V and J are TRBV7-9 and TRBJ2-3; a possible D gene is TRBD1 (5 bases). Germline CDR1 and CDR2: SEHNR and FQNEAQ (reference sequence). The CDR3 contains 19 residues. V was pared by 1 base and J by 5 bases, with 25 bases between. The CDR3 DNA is TGTGCCAGCAGCTTAGTCGCAGGAATGACAGAATGGGGATTAGATACGCAGTATTTT. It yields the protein CASSLVAGMTEWGLDTQYF.

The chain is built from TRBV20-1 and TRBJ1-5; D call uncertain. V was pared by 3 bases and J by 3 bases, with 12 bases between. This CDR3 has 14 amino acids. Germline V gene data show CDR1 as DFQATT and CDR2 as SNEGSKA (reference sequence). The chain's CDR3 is CSASSTGINQPQHF. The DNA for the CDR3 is TGCAGTGCTAGTTCCACGGGAATCAATCAGCCCCAGCATTTT.

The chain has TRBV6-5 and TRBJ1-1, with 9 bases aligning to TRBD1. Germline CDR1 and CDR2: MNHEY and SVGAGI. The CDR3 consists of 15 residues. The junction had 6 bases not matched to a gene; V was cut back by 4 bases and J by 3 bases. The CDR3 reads CASSLHRDRDTEAFF. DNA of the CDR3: TGTGCCAGCAGTTTGCACCGGGACAGGGACACTGAAGCTTTCTTT.

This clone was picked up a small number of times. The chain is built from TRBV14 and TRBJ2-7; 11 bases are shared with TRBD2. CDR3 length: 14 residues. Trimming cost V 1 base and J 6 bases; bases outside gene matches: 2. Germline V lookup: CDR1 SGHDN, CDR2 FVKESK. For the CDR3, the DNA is TGTGCCAGCAGCCAAGCTGGGACTAGCGGCGAGCAGTACTTC. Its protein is CASSQAGTSGEQYF.

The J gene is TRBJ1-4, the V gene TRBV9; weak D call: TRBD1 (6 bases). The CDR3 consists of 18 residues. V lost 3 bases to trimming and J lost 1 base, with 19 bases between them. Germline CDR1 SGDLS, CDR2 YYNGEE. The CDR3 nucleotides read TGTGCCAGCAGCGCGTTACAGGGTGTCGACGGAACTAATGAAAAACTGTTTTTT. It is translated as CASSALQGVDGTNEKLFF.

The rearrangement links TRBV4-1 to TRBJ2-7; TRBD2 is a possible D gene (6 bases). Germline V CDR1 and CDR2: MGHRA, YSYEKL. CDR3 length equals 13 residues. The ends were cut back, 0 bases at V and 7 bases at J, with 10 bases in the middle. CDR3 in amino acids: CASSQDPGTEQYF. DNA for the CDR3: TGCGCCAGCAGCCAAGATCCGGGGACTGAGCAGTACTTC.

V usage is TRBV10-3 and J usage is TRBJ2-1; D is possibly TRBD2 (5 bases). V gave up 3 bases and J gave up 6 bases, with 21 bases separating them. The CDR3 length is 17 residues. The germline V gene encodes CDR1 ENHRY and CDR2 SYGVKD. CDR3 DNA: TGTGCCATCAGTGATGATCGTGGGAGCGTGAGGGTCAATGAGCAGTTCTTC. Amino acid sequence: CAISDDRGSVRVNEQFF.

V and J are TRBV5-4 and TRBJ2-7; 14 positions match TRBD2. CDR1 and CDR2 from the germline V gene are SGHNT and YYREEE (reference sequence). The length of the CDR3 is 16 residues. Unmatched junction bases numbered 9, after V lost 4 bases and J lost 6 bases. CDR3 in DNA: TGTGCCAGCAGCCCCGGGACTAGCGGGAGCAAGGGCGAGCAGTACTTC. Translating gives CASSPGTSGSKGEQYF.

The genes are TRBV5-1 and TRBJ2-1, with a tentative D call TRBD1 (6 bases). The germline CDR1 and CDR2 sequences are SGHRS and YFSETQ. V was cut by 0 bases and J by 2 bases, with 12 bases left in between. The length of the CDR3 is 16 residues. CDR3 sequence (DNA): TGCGCCAGCAGCTTGGTAGGGGGTAGAACCTACAATGAGCAGTTCTTC. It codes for CASSLVGGRTYNEQFF.

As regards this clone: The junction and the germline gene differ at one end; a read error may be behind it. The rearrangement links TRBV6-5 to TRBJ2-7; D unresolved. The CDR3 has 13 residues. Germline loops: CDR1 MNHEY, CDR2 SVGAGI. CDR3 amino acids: CASSPTTPTNSDF. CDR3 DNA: TGTGCCAGCAGTCCTACGACACCGACGAATTCCGACTTC.

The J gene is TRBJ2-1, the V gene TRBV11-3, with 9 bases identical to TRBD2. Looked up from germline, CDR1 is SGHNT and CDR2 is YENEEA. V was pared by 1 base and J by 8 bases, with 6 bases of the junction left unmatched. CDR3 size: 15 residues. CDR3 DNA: TGTGCCAGCAGCTTAGCTTGGCGGGAGGGAGATGAGCAGTTCTTC. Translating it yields CASSLAWREGDEQFF.

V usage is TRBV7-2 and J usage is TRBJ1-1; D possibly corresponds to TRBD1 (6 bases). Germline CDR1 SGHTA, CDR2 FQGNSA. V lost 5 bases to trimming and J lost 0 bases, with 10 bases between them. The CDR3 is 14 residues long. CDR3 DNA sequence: TGTGCCAGCAGCCTAGACAGGCTGAACACTGAAGCTTTCTTT. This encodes CASSLDRLNTEAFF.

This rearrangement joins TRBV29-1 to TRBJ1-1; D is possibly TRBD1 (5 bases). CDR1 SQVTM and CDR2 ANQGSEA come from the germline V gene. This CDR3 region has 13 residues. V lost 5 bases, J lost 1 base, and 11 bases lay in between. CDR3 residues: CSVQGGPNTEAFF. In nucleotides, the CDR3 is TGCAGCGTTCAGGGCGGACCGAACACTGAAGCTTTCTTT.

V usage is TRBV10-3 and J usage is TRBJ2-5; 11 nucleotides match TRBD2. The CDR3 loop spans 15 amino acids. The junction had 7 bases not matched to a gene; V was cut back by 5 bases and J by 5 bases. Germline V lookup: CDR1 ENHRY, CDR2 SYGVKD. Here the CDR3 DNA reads TGTGCCATCAGTCTTTCTAGCGGGGGGTGGGAGACCCAGTACTTC. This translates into CAISLSSGGWETQYF.

The chain's CDR3 is CASSYARDTGELFF. In nucleotides, the CDR3 is TGTGCCAGCAGTTACGCTCGAGACACCGGGGAGCTGTTTTTT. The genes are TRBV6-6 and TRBJ2-2; no clear D gene. Trimming left V 2 bases short and J 3 bases short, with 7 bases between. This CDR3 comprises 14 residues. Germline CDR1 and CDR2: MNHNY and SVGAGI (reference sequence).

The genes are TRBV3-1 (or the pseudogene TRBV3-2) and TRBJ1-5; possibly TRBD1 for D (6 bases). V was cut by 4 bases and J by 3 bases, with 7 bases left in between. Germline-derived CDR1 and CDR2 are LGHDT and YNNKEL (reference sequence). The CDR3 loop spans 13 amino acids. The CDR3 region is CASSRQVNQPQHF. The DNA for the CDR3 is TGTGCCAGCAGCCGACAGGTCAATCAGCCCCAGCATTTT.

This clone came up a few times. This CDR3 reads CASSETGDSNQPQHF. CDR3 DNA sequence: TGTGCCAGCAGTGAGACAGGTGATAGCAATCAGCCCCAGCATTTT. This chain joins TRBV6-2 or TRBV6-3 and TRBJ1-5, with a possible D match to TRBD1 (6 bases). The CDR3 is 15 amino acids. Germline V gene data show CDR1 as MNHEY and CDR2 as SVGEGT. Trimming stripped 5 bases from V and 0 bases from J, with 11 bases between.

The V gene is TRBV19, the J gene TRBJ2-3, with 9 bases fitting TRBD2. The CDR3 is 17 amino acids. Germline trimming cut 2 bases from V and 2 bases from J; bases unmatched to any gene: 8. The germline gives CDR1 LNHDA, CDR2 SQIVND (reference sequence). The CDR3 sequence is CASSIIQTSGNTDTQYF. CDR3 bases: TGTGCCAGTAGTATAATCCAGACTAGCGGCAACACAGATACGCAGTATTTT.

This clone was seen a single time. The CDR3, as DNA: TGTGCCAGCCGGGACAGGGGTATCAATGAGCAGTTCTTC. Amino acids: CASRDRGINEQFF. The chain recombines TRBV3-1 (or the pseudogene TRBV3-2) with TRBJ2-1, with 10 bases that match TRBD1. Germline trimming cut 8 bases from V and 6 bases from J; bases unmatched to any gene: 4. The CDR3 spans 13 residues. Germline loops: CDR1 LGHDT, CDR2 YNNKEL (reference sequence).